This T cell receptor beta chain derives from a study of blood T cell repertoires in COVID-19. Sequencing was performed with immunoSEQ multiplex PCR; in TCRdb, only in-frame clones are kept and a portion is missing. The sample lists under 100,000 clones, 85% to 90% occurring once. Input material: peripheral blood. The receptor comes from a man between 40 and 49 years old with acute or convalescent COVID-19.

For the CDR3, the DNA is TGTGCCAGCAGCTTGCTTATTAGACAGGGTCTGGACGAGCAGTACTTC. This codes for CASSLLIRQGLDEQYF. The J gene is TRBJ2-7, the V gene TRBV5-6, with TRBD1 matching over 7 bases. The CDR3 runs 16 residues. Losses at the gene ends were 1 base for V and 5 bases for J; bases not matched to a gene: 12. CDR1 is SGHDT and CDR2 is YYEEEE in the germline V gene.